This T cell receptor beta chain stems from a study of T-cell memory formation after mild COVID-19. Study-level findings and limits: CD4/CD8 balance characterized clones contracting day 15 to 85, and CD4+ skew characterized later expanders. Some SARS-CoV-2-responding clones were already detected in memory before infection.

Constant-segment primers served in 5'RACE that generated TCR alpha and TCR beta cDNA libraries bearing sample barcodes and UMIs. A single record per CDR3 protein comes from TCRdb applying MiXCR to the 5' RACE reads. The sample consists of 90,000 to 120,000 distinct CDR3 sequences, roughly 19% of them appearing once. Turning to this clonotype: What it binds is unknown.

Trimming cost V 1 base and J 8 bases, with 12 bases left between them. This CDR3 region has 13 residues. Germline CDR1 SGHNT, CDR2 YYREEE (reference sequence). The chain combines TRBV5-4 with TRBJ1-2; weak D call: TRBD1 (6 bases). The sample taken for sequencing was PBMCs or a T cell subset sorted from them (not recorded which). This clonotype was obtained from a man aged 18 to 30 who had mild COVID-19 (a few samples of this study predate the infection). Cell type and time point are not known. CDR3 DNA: TGTGCCAGCAGCTTGATGGGGGCGCGGGGCTACACCTTC. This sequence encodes CASSLMGARGYTF.